This T cell receptor beta chain emerged from a study of blood T cell repertoires in COVID-19. Turning to the study itself: Samples representing acute and convalescent COVID-19 were sourced from the United States, Italy and Spain. T cells, B-cell-depleted T cells, or PBMCs provided the cDNA or gDNA that served as material.

Original handling: Estimation of nucleated cell counts relied on the amplification of reference gene primers. Using immunoSEQ multiplex PCR, the repertoire was profiled, and TCRdb retains in-frame clones only, with some absent. V, J and clone size are taken as reported in that table, and D and trimming were inferred from the DNA itself. This sample has approximately 150,000 clones, with around 89% found just once. Germline V gene lookup returns CDR1 SGHVS and CDR2 FNYEAQ. J was trimmed by 6 bases and V by 0 bases; bases with no gene match: 2. The CDR3 sequence is 15 residues long. V is TRBV7-6 and J is TRBJ2-3; 11 bases map to TRBD2. The sequencing input was peripheral blood. This TCR derives from a man between 65 and 85 years old with active COVID-19. CDR3 sequence: CASSLASGGDDTQYF. The CDR3 DNA follows: TGTGCCAGCAGCTTAGCTAGCGGGGGGGACGATACGCAGTATTTT.